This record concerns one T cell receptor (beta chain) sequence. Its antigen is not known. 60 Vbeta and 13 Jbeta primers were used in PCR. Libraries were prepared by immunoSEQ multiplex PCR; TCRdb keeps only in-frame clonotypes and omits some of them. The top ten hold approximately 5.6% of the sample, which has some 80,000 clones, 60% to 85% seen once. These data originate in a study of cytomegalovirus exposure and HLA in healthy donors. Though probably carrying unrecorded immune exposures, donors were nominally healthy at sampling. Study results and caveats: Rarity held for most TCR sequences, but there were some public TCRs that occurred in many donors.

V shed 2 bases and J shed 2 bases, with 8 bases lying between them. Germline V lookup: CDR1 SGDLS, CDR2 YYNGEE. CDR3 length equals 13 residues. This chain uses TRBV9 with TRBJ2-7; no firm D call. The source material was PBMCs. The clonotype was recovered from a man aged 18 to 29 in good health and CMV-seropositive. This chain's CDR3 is CASSVGHTYEQYF. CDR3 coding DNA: TGTGCCAGCAGCGTGGGCCATACCTACGAGCAGTACTTC.